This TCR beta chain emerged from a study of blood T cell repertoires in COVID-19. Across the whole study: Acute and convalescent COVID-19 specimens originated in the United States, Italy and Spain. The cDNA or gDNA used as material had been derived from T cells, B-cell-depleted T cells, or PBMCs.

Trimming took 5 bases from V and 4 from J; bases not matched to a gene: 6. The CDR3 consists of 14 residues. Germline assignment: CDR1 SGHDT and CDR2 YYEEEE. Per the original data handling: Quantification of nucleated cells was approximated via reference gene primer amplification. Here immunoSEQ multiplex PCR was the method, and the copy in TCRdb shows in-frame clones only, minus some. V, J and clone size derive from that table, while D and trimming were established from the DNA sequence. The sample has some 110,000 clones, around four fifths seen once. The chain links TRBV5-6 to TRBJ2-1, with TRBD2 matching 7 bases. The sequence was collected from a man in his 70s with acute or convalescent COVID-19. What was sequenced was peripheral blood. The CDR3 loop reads CASSGAGDYNEQFF. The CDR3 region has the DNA TGTGCCAGCAGTGGGGCGGGGGATTACAATGAGCAGTTCTTC.